Presented here are 30 T cell receptor beta chains from one specimen sequenced in a study of cytomegalovirus exposure and HLA in healthy donors. Here immunoSEQ multiplex PCR was the method, and the copy in TCRdb shows in-frame clones only, minus some. Of some 60,000 clones in the sample, approximately 96% were seen once. Sample: PBMCs. The receptors were sampled from a man aged 18 to 29 in good health and CMV-seronegative.

CDR3 sequence reads: CASSQAGGRTGELFF. The CDR3 DNA reads TGTGCCAGCAGCCAGGCAGGGGGCCGAACCGGGGAGCTGTTTTTT. The chain carries TRBV9 and TRBJ2-2, with 8 positions matching TRBD1. Germline V gene data show CDR1 as SGDLS and CDR2 as YYNGEE. This CDR3 has 15 amino acids. The V segment lost 4 bases and the J segment 5 bases; nucleotides outside the gene matches: 7.

The chain employs TRBV5-4 and TRBJ2-7; TRBD2 matches at 9 bases. V was pared by 0 bases and J by 4 bases, with 2 bases of the junction left unmatched. The germline V gene has CDR1 SGHNT and CDR2 YYREEE (reference sequence). The CDR3 is made up of 14 amino acids. The CDR3 sequence: CASSLGLADYEQYF. Here the CDR3 DNA reads TGTGCCAGCAGCTTGGGACTAGCGGATTACGAGCAGTACTTC.

The chain carries TRBV18 and TRBJ1-1, with 7 bases aligning to TRBD1. Germline loops: CDR1 KGHSH, CDR2 LQKENI. CDR3 size: 13 residues. Unmatched junction bases numbered 5, after V lost 6 bases and J lost 4 bases. The CDR3 sequence is CASSLDRSTEAFF. For the CDR3, the DNA is TGTGCCAGCTCCCTGGACAGGTCCACTGAAGCTTTCTTT.

V gene TRBV6-5 combines with J gene TRBJ2-5, with D maybe TRBD1 (5 bases). The V and J ends lost 2 bases and 5 bases respectively, with 9 bases between them. Germline CDR1 reads MNHEY; CDR2 reads SVGAGI. This CDR3 has 13 amino acids. The CDR3 spells CASSYQGRETQYF. CDR3 sequence (DNA): TGTGCCAGCAGTTACCAGGGTCGGGAGACCCAGTACTTC.

J is TRBJ2-5 and V is TRBV27; 14 nucleotides agree with TRBD2. The V segment lost 5 bases and the J segment 4 bases; nucleotides outside the gene matches: 3. The CDR3 runs to 15 residues. CDR1 is MNHEY, CDR2 SMNVEV, per germline (reference sequence). The CDR3 nucleotides read TGTGCCAGCAGTAGGACTAGCGGGAGGTCAGAGACCCAGTACTTC. This gives the protein CASSRTSGRSETQYF.

The chain has TRBV30 and TRBJ1-1; perhaps TRBD1 as D (5 bases). V lost 8 bases and J 1 base, leaving 14 bases between the germline ends. Germline V CDR1 and CDR2: GTSNPN, SVGIG (reference sequence). There are 13 residues in the CDR3. This chain's CDR3 is CALWKGENTEAFF. In nucleotides, the CDR3 is TGTGCCCTTTGGAAAGGGGAGAACACTGAAGCTTTCTTT.

This chain joins TRBV28 and TRBJ1-2, with a tentative D call TRBD1 (6 bases). V lost 1 base and J lost 4, with 16 bases in between. Germline CDR1 and CDR2: MDHEN and SYDVKM. The CDR3 runs to 16 residues. In DNA form, the CDR3 reads TGTGCCAGCAGTTTATCAGGCCAGGGGCCCCTCTATGGCTACACCTTC. Its protein product is CASSLSGQGPLYGYTF.

V gene TRBV19 combines with J gene TRBJ2-1; the match to TRBD1 covers 10 bases. The germline gives CDR1 LNHDA, CDR2 SQIVND (reference sequence). The CDR3 contains 15 residues. The ends lost 5 bases at V and 4 bases at J; junction bases unmatched: 5. This chain's CDR3 is CASSLRDRGYNEQFF. The CDR3, as DNA: TGTGCCAGTAGTCTACGGGACAGGGGATACAATGAGCAGTTCTTC.

The chain carries TRBV19 and TRBJ2-1; TRBD2 matches 15 bases. The CDR3 sequence is 17 residues long. V lost 7 bases, J lost 7 bases, and 11 bases stayed unmatched. CDR1 and CDR2 from the germline V gene are LNHDA and SQIVND (reference sequence). The CDR3 here is CASIGRTSGRVKNEQFF. Here the CDR3 DNA reads TGTGCCAGTATAGGACGGACTAGCGGGAGGGTAAAAAATGAGCAGTTCTTC.

This CDR3 is CASSPGQTTNEKLFF. CDR3 bases: TGTGCCAGCAGCCCGGGACAGACAACTAATGAAAAACTGTTTTTT. The chain combines TRBV9 with TRBJ1-4, with TRBD1 matching 7 bases. This CDR3 comprises 15 residues. Germline CDR1 SGDLS, CDR2 YYNGEE. V lost 4 bases to trimming and J lost 0 bases; unmatched junction nucleotides: 3.

The CDR3 is CASSLVLLSANEQFF. The DNA of the CDR3 is TGTGCCAGCAGCTTAGTTCTGCTTAGCGCCAATGAGCAGTTCTTC. The chain couples TRBV11-2 to TRBJ2-1; maybe TRBD2 (5 bases). CDR3 size: 15 residues. V was trimmed by 1 base and J by 6 bases, leaving 13 bases between them. Germline assignment: CDR1 SGHAT and CDR2 FQNNGV.

J is TRBJ2-5 and V is TRBV7-6, with a tentative D call TRBD1 (5 bases). The V gene's germline CDR1 is SGHVS and CDR2 FNYEAQ. Between the trimmed V and J ends, which lost 5 bases and 4 bases, there was a span of 14 bases. The CDR3 spans 14 residues. This chain's CDR3 is CASSPSRGGETQYF. The CDR3 DNA is TGTGCCAGCAGCCCATCTAGGGGCGGAGAGACCCAGTACTTC.

This chain uses TRBV9 with TRBJ2-5; maybe TRBD1 (8 bases). This CDR3 has 16 residues. With 4 bases removed from V and 4 bases from J, the gap between germline ends came to 20 bases. CDR1 and CDR2 (germline): SGDLS, YYNGEE. The DNA of the CDR3 is TGTGCCAGCAGCTCCCGAGGACTAGGGACAGGAGAGACCCAGTACTTC. It is translated as CASSSRGLGTGETQYF. Looking up the rest from reference TRBV9 and TRBJ2-5 gives the full variable domain: DSGVTQTPKHLITATGQRVTLRCSPRSGDLSVYWYQQSLDQGLQFLIQYYNGEERAKGNILERFSAQQFPDLHSELNLSSLELGDSALYFCASSSRGLGTGETQYFGPGTRLLVL.

V is TRBV28 and J is TRBJ2-3; no reliable D call. The germline V and J ends were trimmed by 4 bases and 0 bases, with 14 bases remaining between them. This CDR3 is 16 amino acids long. CDR1 is MDHEN and CDR2 is SYDVKM in the germline V gene. DNA of the CDR3: TGTGCCAGCAGTTGGGCTTCGACCTCTAGCACAGATACGCAGTATTTT. It is translated as CASSWASTSSTDTQYF.

V usage is TRBV11-2 and J usage is TRBJ2-3; 10 nucleotides agree with TRBD2. After removal of 7 bases from V and 2 bases from J, the junction contained 6 bases not matched to a gene. The CDR3 spans 15 residues. CDR1 and CDR2 (germline): SGHAT, FQNNGV. The DNA of the CDR3 is TGTGCCAGCACCCTTAGCGGGAGGTACACAGATACGCAGTATTTT. Its translation is CASTLSGRYTDTQYF. Drawing the rest from reference TRBV11-2 and TRBJ2-3, the complete variable domain is EAGVAQSPRYKIIEKRQSVAFWCNPISGHATLYWYQQILGQGPKLLIQFQNNGVVDDSQLPKDRFSAERLKGVDSTLKIQPAKLEDSAVYLCASTLSGRYTDTQYFGPGTRLTVL.

This chain uses TRBV5-8 with TRBJ1-4; D is perhaps TRBD1 (5 bases). CDR1 and CDR2 from the germline V gene are SGHTS and YDEGEE. V gave up 2 bases and J gave up 10 bases, with 9 bases separating them. This CDR3 has 12 residues. CDR3: CASSLGVTKLFF. The CDR3 bases are TGTGCCAGCAGCTTAGGGGTTACAAAACTGTTTTTT. Complete variable domain (other parts from reference TRBV5-8 and TRBJ1-4): EAGVTQSPTHLIKTRGQQATLRCSPISGHTSVYWYQQALGLGLQFLLWYDEGEERNRGNFPPRFSGRQFPNYSSELNVNALELEDSALYLCASSLGVTKLFFGSGTQLSVL.

This clone appeared once. The chain is built from TRBV27 and TRBJ2-2; 10 positions match TRBD1. The CDR3 consists of 17 residues. The germline gives CDR1 MNHEY, CDR2 SMNVEV (reference sequence). V lost 4 bases, J lost 6 bases, and 11 bases stayed unmatched. The CDR3 protein is CASSYGARTGGPGELFF. The CDR3 nucleotides read TGTGCCAGCAGTTACGGGGCCCGGACAGGGGGACCCGGGGAGCTGTTTTTT.

J is TRBJ2-1 and V is TRBV19, with D tentatively TRBD1 (6 bases). Trimming shortened V by 5 bases and J by 2 bases, and 10 bases separated the two germline ends. CDR1 is LNHDA, CDR2 SQIVND, per germline (reference sequence). This CDR3 spans 14 amino acids. The CDR3 region is CASSPGTTYNEQFF. The DNA of the CDR3 is TGTGCCAGTAGTCCCGGGACAACCTACAATGAGCAGTTCTTC.

V gene TRBV28 combines with J gene TRBJ2-7, with TRBD2 matching 8 bases. V shed 5 bases and J 2 bases; nucleotides not matched to a gene: 5. The CDR3 consists of 14 residues. Germline loops: CDR1 MDHEN, CDR2 SYDVKM. This CDR3 is CASSTAGDPYEQYF. CDR3 in DNA: TGTGCCAGCAGTACAGCGGGAGACCCCTACGAGCAGTACTTC.

The genes are TRBV27 and TRBJ1-5; 11 nucleotides agree with TRBD1. After removal of 10 bases from V and 6 bases from J, the junction contained 5 bases not matched to a gene. This CDR3 comprises 13 residues. CDR1 is MNHEY, CDR2 SMNVEV, per germline (reference sequence). This CDR3 is CATAGTGGQPQHF. In DNA, the CDR3 is TGTGCCACCGCGGGGACAGGGGGTCAGCCCCAGCATTTT.

V gene TRBV10-3 combines with J gene TRBJ1-1; a weak D match, TRBD1 (6 bases). The ends were cut back, 0 bases at V and 0 bases at J, with 11 bases in the middle. This CDR3 has 16 residues. Germline V gives CDR1 ENHRY, CDR2 SYGVKD. The CDR3, as DNA: TGTGCCATCAGTGAGTCGGCGGGGGCATTGAACACTGAAGCTTTCTTT. This sequence encodes CAISESAGALNTEAFF.

CDR3 nucleotide sequence: TGCAGCGTTGAAAAGTCAGGCGAATACGGCTACACCTTC. Translating gives CSVEKSGEYGYTF. The gene calls are TRBV29-1 and TRBJ1-2; D not resolved. The CDR3 is 13 amino acids. V gave up 2 bases and J gave up 8 bases, with 15 bases separating them. Germline V lookup: CDR1 SQVTM, CDR2 ANQGSEA.

The chain combines TRBV28 with TRBJ2-7, with a tentative D call TRBD2 (7 bases). CDR1 is MDHEN, CDR2 SYDVKM, per germline. The V end was cut by 1 base, the J end by 0 bases, with 19 bases between. There are 18 residues in the CDR3. CDR3 amino acids: CASSLYPGGRGASYEQYF. The CDR3 DNA is TGTGCCAGCAGTTTATACCCGGGAGGCAGGGGAGCCTCCTACGAGCAGTACTTC.

This chain uses TRBV13 with TRBJ2-1, with D maybe TRBD2 (5 bases). V was trimmed by 5 bases and J by 6 bases, leaving 14 bases between them. The V gene's germline CDR1 is PRHDT and CDR2 FYEKMQ (reference sequence). CDR3 length equals 14 residues. The CDR3 nucleotides are TGTGCCAGCAGCGCGGGCCTCGACTCCAATGAGCAGTTCTTC. Translation gives CASSAGLDSNEQFF.

The V call is TRBV14, the J call TRBJ1-3, with D perhaps TRBD1 (5 bases). The CDR3 runs 14 residues. CDR1 and CDR2 from the germline V gene are SGHDN and FVKESK. The ends were cut back, 0 bases at V and 2 bases at J, with 5 bases in the middle. The CDR3 loop reads CASSQDRAGNTIYF. The CDR3 DNA is TGTGCCAGCAGCCAAGACAGGGCTGGAAACACCATATATTTT.

The rearrangement uses TRBV28 and TRBJ1-2, with D perhaps matching TRBD1 (6 bases). Germline V gives CDR1 MDHEN, CDR2 SYDVKM. The CDR3 runs 17 residues. Trimming took off 3 bases at V and 8 bases at J, with 25 bases between the two ends. This chain's CDR3 is CASSFPLATGLGRGYTF. The CDR3 coding sequence is TGTGCCAGCAGTTTCCCTCTCGCAACAGGGCTCGGGAGGGGCTACACCTTC.

CDR3 nucleotides: TGTGCCAGCAGCTTAGCCTCGGGGGGTATAAACACCATATATTTT. This codes for CASSLASGGINTIYF. This chain connects TRBV7-8 to TRBJ1-3; perhaps TRBD1 as D (5 bases). This CDR3 is built from 15 residues. V lost 0 bases and J 6 bases, leaving 12 bases between the germline ends. Germline CDR1 is SGHVS and CDR2 is FQNEAQ.

The V and J genes are TRBV14 and TRBJ2-3; D ambiguous. Trimming left V 0 bases short and J 4 bases short, with 5 bases between. CDR1 and CDR2 from the germline V gene are SGHDN and FVKESK. This CDR3 spans 13 amino acids. The CDR3 DNA reads TGTGCCAGCAGCCAAGATCCGTCAGATACGCAGTATTTT. Translation: CASSQDPSDTQYF.

This chain's CDR3 is CASSRQGSGANVLTF. The CDR3 DNA reads as TGTGCCAGCAGCCGACAGGGCTCTGGGGCCAACGTCCTGACTTTC. The chain carries TRBV5-4 and TRBJ2-6, with 7 nucleotides matching TRBD1. The germline gives CDR1 SGHNT, CDR2 YYREEE (reference sequence). Trimming cost V 4 bases and J 0 bases; bases outside gene matches: 1. The CDR3 length is 15 residues.

This chain links TRBV30 with TRBJ2-2; maybe TRBD2 (6 bases). Germline CDR1 reads GTSNPN; CDR2 reads SVGIG (reference sequence). The CDR3 contains 13 residues. Trimming stripped 6 bases from V and 3 bases from J, with 11 bases between. CDR3 amino acids: CACSAGYTGELFF. Written as DNA, the CDR3 is TGTGCCTGTTCGGCGGGATACACCGGGGAGCTGTTTTTT.